Presented here are 22 T cell receptor beta chains from one specimen sequenced in a study of OX40 agonist ivuxolimab in advanced cancers. Some clones are missing from TCRdb's copy, which holds only in-frame ones; the method was immunoSEQ multiplex PCR. Here the sample spans just under 100,000 clones, approximately 94% being singletons. Source: CD4+ or CD8+ T cells sorted from blood, taken in a trial of the OX40 agonist ivuxolimab. The source of these receptors is an adult with an advanced solid tumor such as melanoma, head and neck, liver or kidney cancer.

This clone was recorded once. The chain recombines TRBV6-6 with TRBJ2-1; TRBD1 aligns across 8 bases. This CDR3 is 13 amino acids long. The V segment lost 5 bases and the J segment 8 bases; nucleotides outside the gene matches: 5. From germline, CDR1 is MNHNY and CDR2 SVGAGI (reference sequence). The DNA of the CDR3 is TGTGCCAGCAGTAAAGACAGGGGCTATGAGCAGTTCTTC. Translation: CASSKDRGYEQFF.

The genes are TRBV19 and TRBJ2-1, with D possibly TRBD2 on 6 matching bases. The CDR3 totals 15 residues. The V end was cut by 6 bases, the J end by 0 bases, with 12 bases between. Germline V gene lookup returns CDR1 LNHDA and CDR2 SQIVND (reference sequence). CDR3 sequence: CASRGGISSYNEQFF. Written as DNA, the CDR3 is TGTGCCAGTAGGGGAGGAATTTCCTCCTACAATGAGCAGTTCTTC.

This chain connects TRBV18 to TRBJ1-2; D unclear. The V and J ends lost 1 base and 8 bases respectively, with 20 bases between them. The germline gives CDR1 KGHSH, CDR2 LQKENI. The CDR3 totals 16 residues. CDR3 sequence reads: CASSPQTDMGLEGYTF. Written as DNA, the CDR3 is TGTGCCAGCTCACCACAGACGGATATGGGCCTGGAGGGCTACACCTTC.

The gene calls are TRBV18 and TRBJ1-1; weak D call: TRBD1 (5 bases). Germline lookup yields CDR1 KGHSH and CDR2 LQKENI. The CDR3 is 15 residues long. Trimming cost V 6 bases and J 0 bases, with 14 bases left between them. This CDR3 is CASSGRGSLNTEAFF. CDR3 DNA: TGTGCCAGCTCCGGGCGGGGCAGCTTGAACACTGAAGCTTTCTTT.

In DNA, the CDR3 is TGTGCCAGCAGTGACCAATGGGGGAACAGGGGCTCTGGGGCCAACGTCCTGACTTTC. It yields the protein CASSDQWGNRGSGANVLTF. V and J are TRBV6-4 and TRBJ2-6; 7 bases line up with TRBD1. There are 19 residues in the CDR3. Germline lookup yields CDR1 MRHNA and CDR2 SNTAGT. The junction had 10 bases not matched to a gene; V was cut back by 2 bases and J by 0 bases.

The V and J genes are TRBV4-3 and TRBJ2-1; 7 bases line up with TRBD2. The V segment lost 4 bases and the J segment 5 bases; nucleotides outside the gene matches: 14. CDR1 and CDR2 from the germline V gene are LGHNA and YSLEER. The CDR3 consists of 17 residues. The CDR3 loop reads CASSRTTWRGTNNEQFF. The CDR3 DNA sequence: TGCGCCAGCAGCCGCACGACCTGGCGGGGGACTAACAATGAGCAGTTCTTC.

V is TRBV6-6 and J is TRBJ2-6; D is unclear. The CDR3 sequence is 16 residues long. Germline values: CDR1 MNHNY, CDR2 SVGAGI (reference sequence). Trimming cost V 2 bases and J 2 bases, with 10 bases left between them. The CDR3 sequence: CASSYLSGTGANVLTF. The CDR3 nucleotides are TGTGCCAGCAGTTACCTTTCTGGGACTGGGGCCAACGTCCTGACTTTC.

This chain links TRBV18 with TRBJ2-3; D unclear. Trimming cost V 4 bases and J 3 bases, with 5 bases left between them. CDR3 length: 12 amino acids. In germline, CDR1 is KGHSH, CDR2 LQKENI. The CDR3 sequence is CASSLMTDTQYF. The CDR3 DNA reads as TGTGCCAGCTCACTAATGACAGATACGCAGTATTTT.

The rearrangement links TRBV7-2 to TRBJ2-2; D is uncertain. This CDR3 spans 14 amino acids. In germline, CDR1 is SGHTA, CDR2 FQGNSA. Trimming removed 5 bases from V and 1 base from J, with 8 bases in between. The CDR3 is CASSPYKNTGELFF. The CDR3, as DNA: TGTGCCAGCAGCCCTTACAAGAACACCGGGGAGCTGTTTTTT.

The chain couples TRBV23-1 to TRBJ2-2; 8 nucleotides agree with TRBD2. TRBV23-1 qualifies as an ORF whose function is uncertain. CDR3 length equals 16 residues. Trimming at V came to 5 bases and at J to 1 base, leaving 6 bases not matched to a gene. CDR3 loop: CASSYGLAGNTGELFF. The DNA for the CDR3 is TGCGCCAGCAGTTATGGACTAGCAGGGAACACCGGGGAGCTGTTTTTT.

The chain combines TRBV5-1 with TRBJ1-2; 7 bases fit TRBD1. V lost 4 bases, J lost 5 bases, and 14 bases stayed unmatched. The CDR3 has 16 residues. Germline V gene sequence: CDR1 SGHRS, CDR2 YFSETQ. CDR3 bases: TGCGCCAGCAGCCTGATCCTGTCCGGGACAGATTATGGCTACACCTTC. This translates into CASSLILSGTDYGYTF.

V gene TRBV11-2 combines with J gene TRBJ2-5; 11 bases are shared with TRBD2. The CDR3 has 17 amino acids. V lost 5 bases and J lost 4; bases outside the gene matches: 12. Germline assignment: CDR1 SGHAT and CDR2 FQNNGV. In DNA form, the CDR3 reads TGTGCCAGCAGCCCCTCCAACCTCCTAGCGGGGGGAGAGACCCAGTACTTC. Translating it yields CASSPSNLLAGGETQYF.

The V gene is TRBV7-9, the J gene TRBJ2-7; 7 bases agree with TRBD1. V shed 0 bases and J 3 bases; nucleotides not matched to a gene: 11. This CDR3 has 17 amino acids. Germline CDR1 and CDR2: SEHNR and FQNEAQ (reference sequence). The chain's CDR3 is CASSLAVSRQGGYEQYF. Written as DNA, the CDR3 is TGTGCCAGCAGCTTAGCAGTCTCCCGACAGGGTGGCTACGAGCAGTACTTC. The variable domain in full, with the rest retrieved from reference TRBV7-9 and TRBJ2-7, is DTGVSQNPRHKITKRGQNVTFRCDPISEHNRLYWYRQTLGQGPEFLTYFQNEAQLEKSRLLSDRFSAERPKGSFSTLEIQRTEQGDSAMYLCASSLAVSRQGGYEQYFGPGTRLTVT.

CDR3: CAIRGGINTGELFF. CDR3 bases: TGTGCCATCAGGGGAGGGATTAACACCGGGGAGCTGTTTTTT. The chain carries TRBV10-3 and TRBJ2-2, with TRBD2 matching over 7 bases. J lost 2 bases, V lost 6 bases, and 3 bases had no gene match. Looked up from germline, CDR1 is ENHRY and CDR2 is SYGVKD. The CDR3 sequence is 14 residues long.

This chain uses TRBV20-1 with TRBJ2-1; D gene unclear. The CDR3 spans 11 residues. Germline assignment: CDR1 DFQATT and CDR2 SNEGSKA (reference sequence). Deletions cut 0 bases from V and 12 bases from J, with 9 bases between. The CDR3 sequence: CSAREGPGQFF. The DNA for the CDR3 is TGCAGTGCTAGAGAAGGGCCCGGGCAGTTCTTC.

This chain links TRBV11-2 with TRBJ1-5, with a tentative D call TRBD1 (6 bases). Germline CDR1 SGHAT, CDR2 FQNNGV. The CDR3 is 15 amino acids. The V end lost 6 bases, the J end lost 2 bases, and 14 bases lay between the germline ends. The CDR3 sequence is CASSPRGGRNQPQHF. As DNA, the CDR3 is TGTGCCAGCAGTCCCCGGGGGGGGCGCAATCAGCCCCAGCATTTT.

The chain links TRBV6-5 to TRBJ1-2; 10 bases line up with TRBD1. V was clipped by 4 bases and J by 4 bases; unmatched bases: 3. The CDR3 totals 14 residues. Germline CDR1 MNHEY, CDR2 SVGAGI. This CDR3 reads CASSSGQGTYGYTF. For the CDR3, the DNA is TGTGCCAGCAGTTCGGGACAGGGGACCTATGGCTACACCTTC.

The rearrangement uses TRBV28 and TRBJ2-7; D possibly matches TRBD1 or TRBD2 (5 bases each). CDR3 length: 12 residues. From germline, CDR1 is MDHEN and CDR2 SYDVKM. Trimming took 2 bases from V and 8 from J, leaving 10 bases between them. CDR3: CASSLARGQQYF. Written as DNA, the CDR3 is TGTGCCAGCAGTTTAGCCCGGGGCCAGCAGTACTTC.

The V call is TRBV28, the J call TRBJ2-1; D unclear. V lost 4 bases to trimming and J lost 9 bases, with 10 bases between them. The CDR3 totals 12 residues. Germline lookup yields CDR1 MDHEN and CDR2 SYDVKM. The CDR3, as DNA: TGTGCCAGCAGTTCCGTAGTTCCTGAGCAGTTCTTC. Translated, it gives CASSSVVPEQFF.

The chain carries TRBV19 and TRBJ2-7; 7 bases agree with TRBD1. The V gene's germline CDR1 is LNHDA and CDR2 SQIVND (reference sequence). This CDR3 spans 13 amino acids. With 5 bases clipped from V and 2 bases from J, the junction kept 3 bases outside the gene matches. The CDR3 protein is CASSADRAYEQYF. CDR3 DNA: TGTGCCAGTAGTGCCGACAGGGCCTACGAGCAGTACTTC.

Here the CDR3 reads CASSKIQGSVGSGANVLTF. The CDR3 DNA sequence: TGTGCCAGTAGTAAAATACAGGGATCGGTGGGATCTGGGGCCAACGTCCTGACTTTC. V gene TRBV19 combines with J gene TRBJ2-6, with D maybe TRBD1 (6 bases). This CDR3 has 19 residues. V lost 4 bases and J 1 base, leaving 20 bases between the germline ends. Germline assignment: CDR1 LNHDA and CDR2 SQIVND (reference sequence). The entire variable domain, with the rest obtained from reference TRBV19 and TRBJ2-6, is as follows: DGGITQSPKYLFRKEGQNVTLSCEQNLNHDAMYWYRQDPGQGLRLIYYSQIVNDFQKGDIAEGYSVSREKKESFPLTVTSAQKNPTAFYLCASSKIQGSVGSGANVLTFGAGSRLTVL.

The CDR3 sequence is CASSTAGTGTGYTF. In nucleotides, the CDR3 is TGTGCCAGCAGCACCGCCGGGACAGGGACGGGCTACACCTTC. V usage is TRBV7-2 and J usage is TRBJ1-2; TRBD1 aligns across 9 bases. V lost 5 bases and J lost 8; bases outside the gene matches: 9. Germline V gene sequence: CDR1 SGHTA, CDR2 FQGNSA. The CDR3 extends over 14 amino acids.